A selection of T cell receptor beta chains follows, all from one sample in a study of control samples from healthy donors and cancer patients. TCRdb's copy holds only in-frame clones and misses some; the assay was immunoSEQ multiplex PCR. The sample consists of around 140,000 clones, about nine tenths of them appearing once. The sample was blood. All receptors derive from a man between 25 and 39 years old in good health. CDR3s include the opening cysteine and the closing phenylalanine or tryptophan. Each record gives: V gene, J gene, clone size, D gene, CDR3 protein, CDR3 DNA. D genes are given only for firm matches. Expanded clones are given a class, and other clones once, few, many or no size at all.

v_call: TRBV30
j_call: TRBJ2-7
clone_size: .
d_call: TRBD2
cdr3_aa: CAWSPGGLAYEQYF
cdr3_nt: TGTGCCTGGAGTCCGGGGGGATTGGCTTACGAGCAGTACTTC

v_call: TRBV30
j_call: TRBJ1-1
clone_size: .
d_call: .
cdr3_aa: CACWATGLNTEAFF
cdr3_nt: TGTGCCTGCTGGGCCACGGGATTGAACACTGAAGCTTTCTTT

v_call: TRBV2
j_call: TRBJ1-2
clone_size: medium-sized
d_call: .
cdr3_aa: CASSEAGQVSPYTF
cdr3_nt: TGTGCCAGCAGTGAAGCGGGGCAGGTCTCCCCCTACACCTTC

v_call: TRBV28
j_call: TRBJ1-2
clone_size: .
d_call: TRBD1
cdr3_aa: CASSRTGGDGYTF
cdr3_nt: TGTGCCAGCAGCCGGACAGGGGGCGATGGCTACACCTTC

v_call: TRBV2
j_call: TRBJ2-3
clone_size: .
d_call: .
cdr3_aa: CASSPLGGADTQYF
cdr3_nt: TGTGCCAGCAGCCCCCTGGGGGGGGCCGATACGCAGTATTTT

v_call: TRBV12-5
j_call: TRBJ1-1
clone_size: .
d_call: .
cdr3_aa: CASGLGGLGERMNTEAFF
cdr3_nt: TGTGCTAGTGGTTTGGGGGGACTGGGAGAGAGGATGAACACTGAAGCTTTCTTT

v_call: TRBV9
j_call: TRBJ1-2
clone_size: .
d_call: .
cdr3_aa: CASSVDLGNYGYTF
cdr3_nt: TGTGCCAGCAGCGTAGACCTGGGAAACTATGGCTACACCTTC

v_call: TRBV9
j_call: TRBJ2-7
clone_size: .
d_call: .
cdr3_aa: CASSGSGPSYEQYF
cdr3_nt: TGTGCCAGCAGCGGGTCGGGGCCCTCCTACGAGCAGTACTTC

v_call: TRBV7-2
j_call: TRBJ1-5
clone_size: .
d_call: .
cdr3_aa: CASSLRISNQPQHF
cdr3_nt: TGTGCCAGCAGCTTACGGATTAGCAATCAGCCCCAGCATTTT

v_call: TRBV9
j_call: TRBJ1-1
clone_size: .
d_call: .
cdr3_aa: CASSGNRNTEAFF
cdr3_nt: TGTGCCAGCAGCGGGAACAGGAACACTGAAGCTTTCTTT

v_call: TRBV28
j_call: TRBJ1-2
clone_size: .
d_call: .
cdr3_aa: CASSFGSYGYTF
cdr3_nt: TGTGCCAGCAGTTTCGGGTCTTATGGCTACACCTTC

v_call: TRBV11-2
j_call: TRBJ1-1
clone_size: .
d_call: .
cdr3_aa: CASSLDGGWNTEAFF
cdr3_nt: TGTGCCAGCAGCTTAGATGGGGGGTGGAACACTGAAGCTTTCTTT

v_call: TRBV7-9
j_call: TRBJ1-1
clone_size: .
d_call: TRBD1
cdr3_aa: CASSPDRANTEAFF
cdr3_nt: TGTGCCAGCAGCCCGGACAGGGCTAACACTGAAGCTTTCTTT

v_call: TRBV9
j_call: TRBJ1-6
clone_size: .
d_call: TRBD1
cdr3_aa: CASSGGTANSPLHF
cdr3_nt: TGTGCCAGCAGCGGCGGGACAGCTAATTCACCCCTCCACTTT

v_call: TRBV7-2
j_call: TRBJ1-1
clone_size: .
d_call: TRBD1
cdr3_aa: CASSLVAGGNTEAFF
cdr3_nt: TGTGCCAGCAGCTTAGTAGCAGGGGGCAACACTGAAGCTTTCTTT

v_call: TRBV7-2
j_call: TRBJ1-1
clone_size: .
d_call: TRBD1
cdr3_aa: CASSPRGGNLNTEAFF
cdr3_nt: TGTGCCAGCAGCCCCAGGGGGGGTAACTTGAACACTGAAGCTTTCTTT

v_call: TRBV9
j_call: TRBJ2-3
clone_size: once
d_call: .
cdr3_aa: CASSVGTLEPYF
cdr3_nt: TGTGCCAGCAGCGTTGGGACTCTCGAACCGTATTTT

v_call: TRBV12-5
j_call: TRBJ2-7
clone_size: .
d_call: .
cdr3_aa: CASGFGRVYEQYF
cdr3_nt: TGTGCTAGTGGTTTCGGCAGGGTCTACGAGCAGTACTTC

v_call: TRBV10-1
j_call: TRBJ1-1
clone_size: .
d_call: .
cdr3_aa: CASLTVTKLAFF
cdr3_nt: TGCGCCAGTTTGACAGTCACAAAGTTAGCTTTCTTT

v_call: TRBV11-2
j_call: TRBJ2-3
clone_size: .
d_call: .
cdr3_aa: CASSLSPWGGTDTQYF
cdr3_nt: TGTGCCAGCAGCTTATCCCCATGGGGGGGCACAGATACGCAGTATTTT

v_call: TRBV30
j_call: TRBJ2-1
clone_size: .
d_call: TRBD2
cdr3_aa: CAWSVLPPLAGGPDEQFF
cdr3_nt: TGTGCCTGGAGTGTTCTCCCCCCACTAGCGGGGGGGCCAGATGAGCAGTTCTTC

v_call: TRBV4-1
j_call: TRBJ1-1
clone_size: .
d_call: TRBD1
cdr3_aa: CASSLQGVTNTEAFF
cdr3_nt: TGCGCCAGCAGCCTACAGGGGGTTACGAACACTGAAGCTTTCTTT

v_call: TRBV6-6
j_call: TRBJ1-3
clone_size: .
d_call: .
cdr3_aa: CATGASGNTIYF
cdr3_nt: TGTGCGACCGGGGCCTCTGGAAACACCATATATTTT

v_call: TRBV27
j_call: TRBJ2-1
clone_size: .
d_call: .
cdr3_aa: CASSTRGPNEQFF
cdr3_nt: TGTGCCAGCAGTACACGGGGCCCGAATGAGCAGTTCTTC

v_call: TRBV2
j_call: TRBJ2-2
clone_size: .
d_call: TRBD2
cdr3_aa: CASSLAGGPNTGELFF
cdr3_nt: TGTGCCAGCAGTTTAGCGGGGGGGCCGAACACCGGGGAGCTGTTTTTT

v_call: TRBV2
j_call: TRBJ2-2
clone_size: .
d_call: TRBD1
cdr3_aa: CASTRQGGTGELFF
cdr3_nt: TGTGCCAGCACCAGACAGGGGGGGACCGGGGAGCTGTTTTTT

v_call: TRBV4-2
j_call: TRBJ2-7
clone_size: .
d_call: .
cdr3_aa: CASSPEPRLGEQYF
cdr3_nt: TGTGCCAGCAGCCCAGAACCTAGGCTGGGCGAGCAGTACTTC

v_call: TRBV6-5
j_call: TRBJ1-3
clone_size: .
d_call: .
cdr3_aa: CASEEATGNTIYF
cdr3_nt: TGTGCCAGCGAAGAGGCGACTGGAAACACCATATATTTT

v_call: TRBV30
j_call: TRBJ1-5
clone_size: .
d_call: TRBD1
cdr3_aa: CAWSPGQGYQPQHF
cdr3_nt: TGTGCCTGGAGCCCGGGACAGGGCTATCAGCCCCAGCATTTT